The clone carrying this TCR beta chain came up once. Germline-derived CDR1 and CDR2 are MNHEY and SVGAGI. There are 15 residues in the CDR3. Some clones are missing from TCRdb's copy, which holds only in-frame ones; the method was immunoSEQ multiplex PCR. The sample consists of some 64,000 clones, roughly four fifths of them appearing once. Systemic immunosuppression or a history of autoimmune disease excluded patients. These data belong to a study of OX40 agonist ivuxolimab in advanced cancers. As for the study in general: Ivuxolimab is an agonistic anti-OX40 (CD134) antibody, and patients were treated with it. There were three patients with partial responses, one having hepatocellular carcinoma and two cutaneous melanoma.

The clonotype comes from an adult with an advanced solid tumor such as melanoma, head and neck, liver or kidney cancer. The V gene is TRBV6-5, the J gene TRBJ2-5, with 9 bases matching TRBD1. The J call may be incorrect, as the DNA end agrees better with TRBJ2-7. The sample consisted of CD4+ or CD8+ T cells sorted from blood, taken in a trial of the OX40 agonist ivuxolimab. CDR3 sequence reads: CASRQGGGTRGEQYF. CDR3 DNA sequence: TGTGCCAGCCGACAGGGGGGAGGGACCCGGGGCGAGCAGTACTTC.